This TCR beta chain emerged from a study of T cell responses to AZD1222 COVID-19 vaccine. The overall study: Pooling was applied to second doses at about 4 or about 12 weeks. Study-wide results and limits: The donor group comprised mostly white British people and more females; the analysis possibly underestimated clonal diversity.

Notes on this clone: Its target is not known.

Germline-derived CDR1 and CDR2 are DFQATT and SNEGSKA (reference sequence). J gave up 6 bases and V 3 bases, and 8 bases lay outside the gene matches. The length of the CDR3 is 14 residues. TCRdb's copy holds only in-frame clones and misses some; the assay was immunoSEQ multiplex PCR. The data contain 130,000 to 150,000 clones, 91% of them singletons. This rearrangement joins TRBV20-1 to TRBJ2-3; 8 bases line up with TRBD2. The sample was peripheral blood, taken on day 0 of AZD1222 vaccination. The receptor comes from an adult in good health. The CDR3 here is CSASKGLVFDTQYF. CDR3 coding DNA: TGCAGTGCTAGTAAGGGACTAGTTTTTGATACGCAGTATTTT.